This TCR beta chain appears in the sequencing data of a study of T cell responses to AZD1222 COVID-19 vaccine. The CDR3 is 13 residues long. Germline CDR1 reads MNHEY; CDR2 reads SMNVEV (reference sequence). V shed 7 bases and J 8 bases; nucleotides not matched to a gene: 8. TCRdb's copy holds only in-frame clones and misses some; the assay was immunoSEQ multiplex PCR. The sample consists of approximately 180,000 clones, around nine tenths of them appearing once. The TCR sequence derives from an adult who received the MenACWY meningococcal vaccine as a control. The chain couples TRBV27 to TRBJ1-2, with TRBD1 identical over 9 bases. Source: peripheral blood, taken 28 days after the second dose of the MenACWY control vaccine. The CDR3 coding sequence is TGTGCCAGCACCGGGGGACAGGGCGAGGGCTACACCTTC. The encoded protein is CASTGGQGEGYTF.